Listed below are T cell receptor beta chains from one sample, sequenced in a study of CD8+ T cells in alopecia areata. The assay was immunoSEQ multiplex PCR, and TCRdb's table has in-frame clones only and misses some. Here the sample spans over 150,000 clones, 40% to 65% being singletons. Sequenced material: CD8+ T cells sorted from blood, taken at week 24, from a patient treated with tofacitinib. The receptors here all came from a human donor with alopecia areata. Each CDR3 is given with its conserved first and last residue. Each record gives: J gene, CDR3 length, V gene, clone size, D gene, CDR3 DNA, CDR3 protein. D genes are given only for firm matches. A clone size is listed for some rows: how often the clone was seen (once, few, many), or a class if it is expanded.

j_call: TRBJ1-5; cdr3_length: 12; v_call: TRBV13; clone_size: -; d_call: -; cdr3_nt: TGTGCCAGCAGCTTAGGAGGGCGGACCCAGCATTTT; cdr3_aa: CASSLGGRTQHF
j_call: TRBJ2-5; cdr3_length: 14; v_call: TRBV30; clone_size: -; d_call: -; cdr3_nt: TGTGCCTGGGCTAACGGACAGAGACAAGAGACCCAGTACTTC; cdr3_aa: CAWANGQRQETQYF
j_call: TRBJ2-3; cdr3_length: 14; v_call: TRBV27; clone_size: -; d_call: -; cdr3_nt: TGTGCCAGCAGTTTAAGCCACGCCACAGATACGCAGTATTTT; cdr3_aa: CASSLSHATDTQYF
j_call: TRBJ2-2; cdr3_length: 16; v_call: TRBV5-1; clone_size: -; d_call: -; cdr3_nt: TGCGCCAGCAGCTCACCGGGACGGACGAACACCGGGGAGCTGTTTTTT; cdr3_aa: CASSSPGRTNTGELFF
j_call: TRBJ2-7; cdr3_length: 13; v_call: TRBV11-2; clone_size: few; d_call: -; cdr3_nt: TGTGCCAGCAGCCATGGAGGCTCCTACGAGCAGTACTTC; cdr3_aa: CASSHGGSYEQYF
j_call: TRBJ2-1; cdr3_length: 17; v_call: TRBV27; clone_size: -; d_call: -; cdr3_nt: TGTGCCAGCAGCCCACCGGGGCTAGCGATAGTGTACAATGAGCAGTTCTTC; cdr3_aa: CASSPPGLAIVYNEQFF
j_call: TRBJ1-2; cdr3_length: 17; v_call: TRBV13; clone_size: -; d_call: -; cdr3_nt: TGTGCCAGCAGCTCGACCCTAGACAGTAGTAACCCCTATGGCTACACCTTC; cdr3_aa: CASSSTLDSSNPYGYTF
j_call: TRBJ2-5; cdr3_length: 14; v_call: TRBV7-2; clone_size: -; d_call: -; cdr3_nt: TGTGCCAGCAGCTTAGGTTACCCTCAAGAGACCCAGTACTTC; cdr3_aa: CASSLGYPQETQYF
j_call: TRBJ2-3; cdr3_length: 12; v_call: TRBV25-1; clone_size: few; d_call: -; cdr3_nt: TGTGCCAGCAGGATTAGCGCCCATACGCAGTATTTT; cdr3_aa: CASRISAHTQYF
j_call: TRBJ2-7; cdr3_length: 15; v_call: TRBV7-8; clone_size: -; d_call: -; cdr3_nt: TGTGCCAGCAGCTTGGATCGGGGGGCCGGCTACGAGCAGTACTTC; cdr3_aa: CASSLDRGAGYEQYF